This T cell receptor (beta chain) originates from a study of blood T cell repertoires in COVID-19. About the study: Acute and convalescent COVID-19 samples came from the United States, Italy and Spain.

This CDR3 contains 12 residues. Trimming removed 3 bases from V and 7 bases from J; junction bases left unmatched: 4. CDR1 and CDR2 (germline): DFQATT, SNEGSKA (reference sequence). Original analysis: Amplifying reference gene primers gave estimates of nucleated cell counts. TCRdb keeps only in-frame clones here, not all; method: immunoSEQ multiplex PCR. That table gives V, J and clone size, and the DNA gave D and trimming. This sample carries more than 110,000 clones, nearly 80% of them seen once, and the ten largest clones take about 3.2%. The clonotype was recovered from a woman aged 45-65 years who had recovered from COVID-19. The material sequenced was PBMCs or T cells enriched from blood (not recorded which). The rearrangement links TRBV20-1 to TRBJ1-2, with 8 positions matching TRBD1. CDR3 nucleotide sequence: TGCAGTGCTAGTCAGGGGGCGTCTGGCTACACCTTC. Amino acids: CSASQGASGYTF.